The 5 T cell receptor beta chains given below trace back to one sample, sequenced in a study of T cell changes during pregnancy in multiple sclerosis. Repertoires were generated with immunoSEQ multiplex PCR, while TCRdb's copy carries only in-frame clones and drops some. The table lists 85,000 to 120,000 clones, 91% of them singletons. The source material was peripheral blood, sampled before pregnancy. These receptors all stem from a female donor with multiple sclerosis, enrolled in a pregnancy study.

The chain recombines TRBV18 with TRBJ2-7; 8 nucleotides align to TRBD2. Germline V gene lookup returns CDR1 KGHSH and CDR2 LQKENI. The CDR3 sequence is 15 residues long. V lost 4 bases to trimming and J lost 3 bases; unmatched junction nucleotides: 8. The CDR3 loop reads CASSRTGGESYEQYF. CDR3 DNA sequence: TGTGCCAGCTCACGAACCGGGGGGGAAAGCTACGAGCAGTACTTC.

The V call is TRBV5-4, the J call TRBJ2-3, with D unclear. From germline, CDR1 is SGHNT and CDR2 YYREEE (reference sequence). The CDR3 is made up of 13 amino acids. V was clipped by 4 bases and J by 0 bases, with 6 bases between them. In nucleotides, the CDR3 is TGTGCCAGCAGCACTAAAAGCACAGATACGCAGTATTTT. It codes for CASSTKSTDTQYF.

The chain links TRBV14 to TRBJ1-2; D perhaps matches TRBD1 (5 bases). Germline values: CDR1 SGHDN, CDR2 FVKESK. The V end was cut by 6 bases, the J end by 2 bases, with 13 bases between. The CDR3 extends over 14 amino acids. This CDR3 is CASSLRRGNYGYTF. The CDR3 nucleotides read TGTGCCAGCAGTCTAAGAAGGGGAAACTATGGCTACACCTTC.

The rearrangement links TRBV2 to TRBJ1-5; unclear D gene. CDR3 length: 15 residues. CDR1 and CDR2 (germline): SNHLY, FYNNEI. Trimming took 3 bases from V and 2 from J, leaving 11 bases between them. The CDR3 nucleotides read TGTGCCAGCAGTGAGGGTATCGGAGGCAATCAGCCCCAGCATTTT. Amino acids: CASSEGIGGNQPQHF.

This sequence joins TRBV13 and TRBJ1-6; 7 nucleotides align to TRBD1. The CDR3 loop spans 16 amino acids. The V gene's germline CDR1 is PRHDT and CDR2 FYEKMQ (reference sequence). Trimming at V came to 5 bases and at J to 1 base, leaving 5 bases not matched to a gene. The CDR3 nucleotides read TGTGCCAGCAGCATCAGGGGGACTTCCTATAATTCACCCCTCCACTTT. This translates into CASSIRGTSYNSPLHF.